This T cell receptor beta chain stems from a study of cytotoxic CD8 clonotypes in ibrutinib-treated CLL. Produced via immunoSEQ multiplex PCR; TCRdb's table is partial and in-frame only. The sample carries roughly 160,000 clones, less than 85% recorded once. Germline V gene data show CDR1 as KGHSH and CDR2 as LQKENI. Trimming removed 3 bases at V and 0 bases at J, with 12 bases between. This CDR3 has 16 residues. The authors obtained around 2 micrograms of genomic DNA from cryopreserved PBMCs for TCR beta libraries. Only a few counts were recorded for this clone. The sample in question was PBMCs, obtained after 24 months of ibrutinib treatment. This clonotype was sampled from a human donor with chronic lymphocytic leukemia. The chain uses TRBV18 and TRBJ1-5; a weak D match, TRBD1 (6 bases). CDR3 nucleotide sequence: TGTGCCAGCTCACCTCGACAGGCAAATAGCAATCAGCCCCAGCATTTT. This encodes CASSPRQANSNQPQHF.